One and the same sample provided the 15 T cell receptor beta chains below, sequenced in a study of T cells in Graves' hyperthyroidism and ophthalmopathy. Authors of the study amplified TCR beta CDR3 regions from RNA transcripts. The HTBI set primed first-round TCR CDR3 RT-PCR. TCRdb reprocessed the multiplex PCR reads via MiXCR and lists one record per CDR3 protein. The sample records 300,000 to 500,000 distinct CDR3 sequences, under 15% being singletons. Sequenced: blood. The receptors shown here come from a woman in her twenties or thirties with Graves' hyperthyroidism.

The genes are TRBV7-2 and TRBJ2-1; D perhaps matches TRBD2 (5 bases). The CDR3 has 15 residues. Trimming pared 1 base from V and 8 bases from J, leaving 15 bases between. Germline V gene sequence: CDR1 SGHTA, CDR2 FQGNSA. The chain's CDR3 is CASSLVTRTVDEQFF. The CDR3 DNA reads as TGTGCCAGCAGCTTAGTTACTAGAACAGTCGATGAGCAGTTCTTC.

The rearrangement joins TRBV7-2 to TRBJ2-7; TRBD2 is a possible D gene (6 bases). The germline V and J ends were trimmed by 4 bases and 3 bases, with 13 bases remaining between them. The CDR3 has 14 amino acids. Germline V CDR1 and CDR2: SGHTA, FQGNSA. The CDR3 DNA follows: TGTGCCAGCAGCTCGCTGGGGGGATACTACGAGCAGTACTTC. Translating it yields CASSSLGGYYEQYF.

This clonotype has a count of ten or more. CDR3 in DNA: TGTGCCAGCAGTTACACCAGACAGGGGGGTCATGGCTACACCTTC. Residues: CASSYTRQGGHGYTF. The chain couples TRBV6-5 to TRBJ1-2, with TRBD1 identical over 9 bases. Germline CDR1 is MNHEY and CDR2 is SVGAGI. Losses at the gene ends were 2 bases for V and 6 bases for J; bases not matched to a gene: 7. The CDR3 runs to 15 residues.

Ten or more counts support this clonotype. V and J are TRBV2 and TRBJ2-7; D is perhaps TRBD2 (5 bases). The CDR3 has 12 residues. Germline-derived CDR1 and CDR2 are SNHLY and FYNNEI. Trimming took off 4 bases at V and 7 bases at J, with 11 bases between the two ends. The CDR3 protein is CASSGGVGEQYF. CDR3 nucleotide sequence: TGTGCCAGCAGTGGGGGAGTGGGGGAGCAGTACTTC.

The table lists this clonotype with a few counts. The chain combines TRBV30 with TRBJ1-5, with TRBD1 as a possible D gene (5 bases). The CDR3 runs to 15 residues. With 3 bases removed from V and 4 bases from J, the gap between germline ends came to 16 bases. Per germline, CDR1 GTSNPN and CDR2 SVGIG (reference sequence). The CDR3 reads CAWRGAANPNQPQHF. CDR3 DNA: TGTGCCTGGAGAGGGGCAGCCAACCCAAATCAGCCCCAGCATTTT.

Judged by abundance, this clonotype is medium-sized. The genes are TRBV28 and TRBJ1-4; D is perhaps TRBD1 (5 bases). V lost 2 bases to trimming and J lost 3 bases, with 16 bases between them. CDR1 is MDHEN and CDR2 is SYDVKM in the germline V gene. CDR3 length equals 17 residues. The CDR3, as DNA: TGTGCCAGCAGTTTAGAGCAGGGCCTGGGGGCTAATGAAAAACTGTTTTTT. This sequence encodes CASSLEQGLGANEKLFF.

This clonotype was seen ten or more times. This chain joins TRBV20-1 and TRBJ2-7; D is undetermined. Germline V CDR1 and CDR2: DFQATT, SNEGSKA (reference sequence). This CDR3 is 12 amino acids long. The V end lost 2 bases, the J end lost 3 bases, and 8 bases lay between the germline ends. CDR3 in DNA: TGCAGTGCTAGAAATACGGGCTACGAGCAGTACTTC. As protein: CSARNTGYEQYF.

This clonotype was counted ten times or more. The CDR3 DNA reads TGTGCCAGCAGTTACCTCGCGGCTACTACTAGCACAGATACGCAGTATTTT. Translating gives CASSYLAATTSTDTQYF. The chain carries TRBV6-5 and TRBJ2-3; D is unresolved. The V and J ends lost 2 bases and 0 bases respectively, with 15 bases between them. Germline CDR1 is MNHEY and CDR2 is SVGAGI. The CDR3 covers 17 residues.

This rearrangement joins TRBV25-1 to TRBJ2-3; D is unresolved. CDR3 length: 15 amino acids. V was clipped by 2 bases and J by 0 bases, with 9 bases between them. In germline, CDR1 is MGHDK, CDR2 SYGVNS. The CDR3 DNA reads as TGTGCCAGCAGTGAACTTCCCGAAAGCACAGATACGCAGTATTTT. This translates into CASSELPESTDTQYF.

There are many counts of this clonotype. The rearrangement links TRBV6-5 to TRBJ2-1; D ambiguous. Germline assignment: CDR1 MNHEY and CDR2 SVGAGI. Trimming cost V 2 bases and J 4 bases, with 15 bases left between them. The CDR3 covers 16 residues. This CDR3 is CASSYGIFRVYNEQFF. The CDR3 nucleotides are TGTGCCAGCAGTTACGGGATCTTCCGGGTATACAATGAGCAGTTCTTC.

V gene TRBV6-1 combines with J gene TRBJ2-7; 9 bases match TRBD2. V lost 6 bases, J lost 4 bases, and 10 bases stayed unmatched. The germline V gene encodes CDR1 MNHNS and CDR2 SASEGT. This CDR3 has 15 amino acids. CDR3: CASRSPGLASYEQYF. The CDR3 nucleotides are TGTGCCAGCAGGAGTCCGGGACTAGCTAGTTACGAGCAGTACTTC.

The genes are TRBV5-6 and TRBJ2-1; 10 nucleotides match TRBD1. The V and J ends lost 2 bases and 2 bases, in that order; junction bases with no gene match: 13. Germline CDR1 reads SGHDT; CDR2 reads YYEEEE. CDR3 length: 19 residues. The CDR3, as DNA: TGTGCCAGCAGCTTTAAGGGACAGGGGAAAGGGGGTACCTACAATGAGCAGTTCTTC. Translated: CASSFKGQGKGGTYNEQFF.

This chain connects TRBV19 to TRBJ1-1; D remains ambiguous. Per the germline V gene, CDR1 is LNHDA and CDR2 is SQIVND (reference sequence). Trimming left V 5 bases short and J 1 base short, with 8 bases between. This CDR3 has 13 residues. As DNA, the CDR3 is TGTGCCAGTAGTCGGCAACCGAACACTGAAGCTTTCTTT. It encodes CASSRQPNTEAFF.

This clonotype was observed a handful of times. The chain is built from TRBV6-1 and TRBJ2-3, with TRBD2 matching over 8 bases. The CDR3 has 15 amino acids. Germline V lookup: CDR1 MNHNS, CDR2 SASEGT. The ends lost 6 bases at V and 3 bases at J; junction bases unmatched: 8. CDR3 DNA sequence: TGTGCCAGCAGGGTCAGCGGGAGAGGGACAGATACGCAGTATTTT. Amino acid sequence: CASRVSGRGTDTQYF.

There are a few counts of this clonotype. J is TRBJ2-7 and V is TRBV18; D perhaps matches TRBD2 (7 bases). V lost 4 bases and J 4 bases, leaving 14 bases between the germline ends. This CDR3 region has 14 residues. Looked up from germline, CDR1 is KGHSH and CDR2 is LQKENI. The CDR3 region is CASSRAGEGYEQYF. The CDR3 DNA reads TGTGCCAGCTCACGAGCAGGGGAGGGATACGAGCAGTACTTC. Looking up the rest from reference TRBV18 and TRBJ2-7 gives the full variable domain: NAGVMQNPRHLVRRRGQEARLRCSPMKGHSHVYWYRQLPEEGLKFMVYLQKENIIDESGMPKERFSAEFPKEGPSILRIQQVVRGDSAAYFCASSRAGEGYEQYFGPGTRLTVT.